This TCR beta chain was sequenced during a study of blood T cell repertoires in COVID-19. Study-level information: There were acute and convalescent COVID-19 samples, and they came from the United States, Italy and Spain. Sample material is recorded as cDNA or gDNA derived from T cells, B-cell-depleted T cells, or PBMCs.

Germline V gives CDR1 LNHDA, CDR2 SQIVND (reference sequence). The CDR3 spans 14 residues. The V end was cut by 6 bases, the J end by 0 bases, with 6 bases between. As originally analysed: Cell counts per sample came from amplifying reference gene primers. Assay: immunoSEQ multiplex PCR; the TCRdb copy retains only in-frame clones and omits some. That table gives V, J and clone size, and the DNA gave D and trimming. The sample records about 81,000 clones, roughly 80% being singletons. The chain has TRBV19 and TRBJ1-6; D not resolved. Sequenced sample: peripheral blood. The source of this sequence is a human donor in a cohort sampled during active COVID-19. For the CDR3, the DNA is TGTGCCAGTAGCCTAAGCTCCTATAATTCACCCCTCCACTTT. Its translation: CASSLSSYNSPLHF.